These T cell receptor beta chains were read from a single sample in a study of blood T cell repertoires in COVID-19. Sequencing was performed with immunoSEQ multiplex PCR; in TCRdb, only in-frame clones are kept and a portion is missing. The table has roughly 50,000 clones, around nine tenths seen once. Sequencing was carried out using peripheral blood. These receptors originate from a woman aged 40 to 49 with active COVID-19. Both conserved end residues are part of each CDR3. The order of the fields is V gene, J gene, clone size, D gene, CDR3 DNA, CDR3 protein. The D gene is left open where the match is weak. A clone size is listed for some rows: how often the clone was seen (once, few, many), or a class if it is expanded.

TRBV18	TRBJ2-1	.	.	TGTGCCAGCTCACCACAACAGGGCTCCTACAATGAGCAGTTCTTC	CASSPQQGSYNEQFF
TRBV11-3	TRBJ2-7	once	TRBD1	TGTGCCAGCAGCTTTGGGACAGAAGGCTACGAGCAGTACTTC	CASSFGTEGYEQYF
TRBV3-1/TRBV3-2	TRBJ2-2	.	TRBD1	TGTGCCAGCAGCCGGACAGGGATCGGAGCCGGGGAGCTGTTTTTT	CASSRTGIGAGELFF
TRBV29-1	TRBJ2-2	.	.	TGCAGCGTTGAGGCAGCCCGGGGCACCGGGGAGCTGTTTTTT	CSVEAARGTGELFF
TRBV5-5	TRBJ1-4	.	.	TGTGCCAGCAGCTTGGTTCCAGGGCCGGCAACTAATGAAAAACTGTTTTTT	CASSLVPGPATNEKLFF
TRBV10-1	TRBJ1-5	.	TRBD1	TGCGCCAGCCCGGGACAGAACGTTATTCTGGACAATCAGCCCCAGCATTTT	CASPGQNVILDNQPQHF
TRBV2	TRBJ1-2	few	.	TGTGCCAGCAGTTCCCCGGGGTGGGAGGACTCTTATGGCTACACCTTC	CASSSPGWEDSYGYTF
TRBV6-5	TRBJ2-4	.	.	TGTGCCAGCAGTTACACTGAGGGCAAAAACATTCAGTACTTC	CASSYTEGKNIQYF
TRBV7-2	TRBJ1-1	once	.	TGTGCCAGCAGCTTAGCGATTCACTCCACTGAAGCTTTCTTT	CASSLAIHSTEAFF
TRBV20-1	TRBJ2-1	.	TRBD2	TGCAGTGCTAGTGGGGGGGGGAGCTCCTACAATGAGCAGTTCTTC	CSASGGGSSYNEQFF
TRBV3-1/TRBV3-2	TRBJ2-7	.	.	TGTGCCAGCAGCCAGTCTCAACAGGCCTACGAGCAGTACTTC	CASSQSQQAYEQYF
TRBV19	TRBJ1-4	.	.	TGTGCCAGTAGTATTGCCGCGGGAGAAAAACTGTTTTTT	CASSIAAGEKLFF
TRBV4-2	TRBJ2-2	.	.	TGTGCCAGCAGCCAAGAGGAAACAGTTCCCGGGGAGCTGTTTTTT	CASSQEETVPGELFF
TRBV7-2	TRBJ1-4	.	.	TGTGCCAGCAGCCGCGACAATGGGAATGAAAAACTGTTTTTT	CASSRDNGNEKLFF
TRBV10-3	TRBJ1-3	.	.	TGTGCCATCAGTGAGTTACCAGGAGGGGACGGAAACACCATATATTTT	CAISELPGGDGNTIYF
TRBV15	TRBJ1-4	.	.	TGTGCCACCAGCAGAGACCGGATCCGTGGGCCCACTAATGAAAAACTGTTTTTT	CATSRDRIRGPTNEKLFF
TRBV14	TRBJ1-1	.	.	TGTGCCAGCAGCCGGGGGGAGAACACTGAAGCTTTCTTT	CASSRGENTEAFF
TRBV2	TRBJ2-1	.	TRBD2	TGTGCCAGCAGGTTGGCTAGCGGGTACAATGAGCAGTTCTTC	CASRLASGYNEQFF
TRBV19	TRBJ2-1	.	TRBD2	TGTGCCAGTAGTTTTAGCGGGGCTACCTACAATGAGCAGTTCTTC	CASSFSGATYNEQFF
TRBV30	TRBJ2-7	once	TRBD2	TGTGCCTGGAGACCGAACCGCTGGGCTAGCGGGGGGCAGAATAGCTCCTACGAGCAGTACTTC	CAWRPNRWASGGQNSSYEQYF
TRBV20-1	TRBJ2-5	once	TRBD2	TGCAGTGCTAGTCCGTCTGGCGGGGGGGCTCTGGAGACCCAGTACTTC	CSASPSGGGALETQYF
TRBV10-3	TRBJ2-5	.	.	TGTGCCATCAGAACAGGGACACGCCAAGAGACCCAGTACTTC	CAIRTGTRQETQYF
TRBV28	TRBJ1-2	.	.	TGTGCCAGCAGTCCCCCCCAGGCCCGATTGGGCTACACCTTC	CASSPPQARLGYTF
TRBV7-3	TRBJ1-2	.	TRBD1	TGTGCCAGCAGCCCAGACAGGGGGCATGGCTACACCTTC	CASSPDRGHGYTF
TRBV5-4	TRBJ1-2	once	.	TGTGCCAGCAGCCCAGTCGGGGGAGGCGGCTACACCTTC	CASSPVGGGGYTF
TRBV5-6	TRBJ1-2	.	.	TGTGCCAGCAGCTTGATCCCAGGGGACGAGTGGGGCTACACCTTC	CASSLIPGDEWGYTF
TRBV7-2	TRBJ1-2	.	TRBD1	TGTGCCAGCAGCTTAGCTGCTCCACTCTACAGGGGCGCCTATGTTGGCTACACCTTC	CASSLAAPLYRGAYVGYTF
TRBV4-2	TRBJ2-3	.	TRBD2	TGTGCCAGCAGCCAAGTGCAACAGCGGGGGTTAGATACGCAGTATTTT	CASSQVQQRGLDTQYF
TRBV7-3	TRBJ2-5	.	TRBD2	TGTGCCAGCAGCTTAACGCCTAGCGGACAAGAGACCCAGTACTTC	CASSLTPSGQETQYF
TRBV9	TRBJ2-7	.	.	TGTGCCAGCAGCGTAGATACAGGTAGCAGCTCCTACGAGCAGTACTTC	CASSVDTGSSSYEQYF
TRBV11-2	TRBJ2-2	.	.	TGTGCCAGCAGCTTAGATTATTTCGGGGAGCTGTTTTTT	CASSLDYFGELFF
TRBV6-5	TRBJ2-5	.	TRBD1	TGTGCCAGCGGGGACAGGGCGGTAGAGACCCAGTACTTC	CASGDRAVETQYF
TRBV4-1	TRBJ2-2	.	TRBD1	TGCGCCAGCAGCCTGGGACAGGGGGCGTCCGGGGAGCTGTTTTTT	CASSLGQGASGELFF
TRBV6-2/TRBV6-3	TRBJ1-5	.	TRBD1	TGTGCCAGCAGCGCCGGGACAGGGAACAATCAGCCCCAGCATTTT	CASSAGTGNNQPQHF
TRBV11-3	TRBJ2-7	.	TRBD1	TGTGCCAGCAGCTTAGGGGTGACAGGGGGCGTTTACGAGCAGTACTTC	CASSLGVTGGVYEQYF
TRBV6-4	TRBJ1-1	.	TRBD1	TGTGCCAGCAGTGACCACCGGGACAGGGGCACTGAAGCTTTCTTT	CASSDHRDRGTEAFF
TRBV11-3	TRBJ2-7	.	TRBD1	TGTGCCAGCAGCTACCGGGACAGGGCCTACGAGCAGTACTTC	CASSYRDRAYEQYF
TRBV27	TRBJ2-3	.	.	TGTGCCAGCAGAAGAGATAGCACAGATACGCAGTATTTT	CASRRDSTDTQYF